These 19 T cell receptor beta chains came from one sample sequenced in a study of vaccination effects on CD4 cells after COVID-19. Their recognized antigens are unknown. The protocol was immunoSEQ multiplex PCR, while the TCRdb copy is restricted to in-frame clones and leaves out a portion. Found here are approximately 50,000 clones, roughly 76% of them singletons; the top ten hold approximately 12%. Subsequent to a culture period of approximately 11 days, CD4+ T cells were isolated. The sequencing used CD4+ T cells from PBMCs cultured without peptide, collected before COVID-19 vaccination. The receptors here all came from a human donor who had a prior SARS-CoV-2 infection.

A single count supports this clone. The genes are TRBV29-1 and TRBJ2-7; 8 nucleotides line up with TRBD2. The CDR3 runs 11 residues. V dropped 8 bases and J dropped 8; count of bases not matched to a gene: 8. Germline V gene sequence: CDR1 SQVTM, CDR2 ANQGSEA. The CDR3 bases are TGCAGCCAGACCATAGCGGGGCAGCAGTACTTC. Its translation: CSQTIAGQQYF.

The chain carries TRBV5-1 and TRBJ2-1; D might be TRBD2 (6 bases). The CDR3 contains 15 residues. CDR1 and CDR2 (germline): SGHRS, YFSETQ. Trimming removed 2 bases from V and 1 base from J, with 10 bases in between. The CDR3 region is CASSLSGVSYNEQFF. CDR3 DNA sequence: TGCGCCAGCAGCTTATCGGGAGTTTCCTACAATGAGCAGTTCTTC.

The chain couples TRBV5-5 to TRBJ2-3; no clear D. V lost 4 bases and J lost 6, with 12 bases in between. Germline V gene data show CDR1 as SGHKS and CDR2 as YYEKEE (reference sequence). The CDR3 is 13 amino acids. The CDR3 loop reads CASSPPWPDTQYF. For the CDR3, the DNA is TGTGCCAGCAGCCCCCCCTGGCCGGATACGCAGTATTTT.

V and J are TRBV28 and TRBJ1-2; D is unresolved. Deletions cut 8 bases from V and 8 bases from J, with 18 bases between. This CDR3 is built from 13 residues. Germline V gives CDR1 MDHEN, CDR2 SYDVKM. The CDR3 is CASVTPGNGGYTF. The CDR3 DNA follows: TGTGCCAGCGTAACACCCGGGAACGGGGGCTACACCTTC.

The CDR3 sequence: CASRNSGNTIYF. CDR3 nucleotide sequence: TGTGCCAGCCGGAACTCTGGAAACACCATATATTTT. The rearrangement uses TRBV7-2 and TRBJ1-3; no clear D gene. V lost 8 bases and J 0 bases, leaving 5 bases between the germline ends. The CDR3 has 12 amino acids. Per germline, CDR1 SGHTA and CDR2 FQGNSA.

The rearrangement links TRBV5-6 to TRBJ1-3; tentative D call: TRBD1 (5 bases). Trimming took 4 bases from V and 0 from J, leaving 17 bases between them. Germline-derived CDR1 and CDR2 are SGHDT and YYEEEE. CDR3 length: 17 amino acids. This CDR3 is CASSAEGTPSSGNTIYF. The CDR3 nucleotides are TGTGCCAGCAGCGCAGAGGGGACTCCGAGCTCTGGAAACACCATATATTTT. Looking up the rest from reference TRBV5-6 and TRBJ1-3 gives the full variable domain: DAGVTQSPTHLIKTRGQQVTLRCSPKSGHDTVSWYQQALGQGPQFIFQYYEEEERQRGNFPDRFSGHQFPNYSSELNVNALLLGDSALYLCASSAEGTPSSGNTIYFGEGSWLTVV.

This chain links TRBV5-1 with TRBJ1-2, with D hard to call. CDR1 and CDR2 from the germline V gene are SGHRS and YFSETQ. Trimming stripped 0 bases from V and 6 bases from J, with 6 bases between. This CDR3 has 12 amino acids. Written as DNA, the CDR3 is TGCGCCAGCAGCTTGGATGAGGATGGCTACACCTTC. This sequence encodes CASSLDEDGYTF.

The V and J genes are TRBV3-1 (or the pseudogene TRBV3-2) and TRBJ1-1; tentatively, D is TRBD1 (5 bases). The germline V gene encodes CDR1 LGHDT and CDR2 YNNKEL (reference sequence). There are 12 residues in the CDR3. V gave up 7 bases and J gave up 8 bases, with 14 bases separating them. CDR3 DNA sequence: TGTGCCAGCACGGGGCACAGAGAAGAAGCTTTCTTT. Amino acid sequence: CASTGHREEAFF.

This clone appeared a few times. The rearrangement links TRBV11-3 to TRBJ2-2, with TRBD1 matching over 8 bases. V lost 3 bases, J lost 4 bases, and 7 bases stayed unmatched. This CDR3 spans 16 amino acids. Germline CDR1 SGHNT, CDR2 YENEEA. CDR3 DNA: TGTGCCAGCAGCTTGGGCGGGACAGGTATCACCGGGGAGCTGTTTTTT. It codes for CASSLGGTGITGELFF.

This chain connects TRBV30 to TRBJ2-7; 13 positions match TRBD2. The CDR3 extends over 16 amino acids. The germline CDR1 and CDR2 sequences are GTSNPN and SVGIG (reference sequence). With 0 bases clipped from V and 9 bases from J, the junction kept 11 bases outside the gene matches. CDR3 in DNA: TGTGCCTGGAGTGTATATTTCGGGACTAGCGGGACCTTGCAGTACTTC. This translates into CAWSVYFGTSGTLQYF. The variable domain in full, with the rest retrieved from reference TRBV30 and TRBJ2-7, is SQTIHQWPATLVQPVGSPLSLECTVEGTSNPNLYWYRQAAGRGLQLLFYSVGIGQISSEVPQNLSASRPQDRQFILSSKKLLLSDSGFYLCAWSVYFGTSGTLQYFGPGTRLTVT.

The CDR3 nucleotides are TGTGCCAGTAGTATCAGGGCTACTAACTATGGCTACACCTTC. It specifies CASSIRATNYGYTF. The chain carries TRBV19 and TRBJ1-2, with TRBD1 as a possible D gene (5 bases). The CDR3 loop spans 14 amino acids. V was trimmed by 3 bases and J by 0 bases, leaving 8 bases between them. CDR1 is LNHDA and CDR2 is SQIVND in the germline V gene (reference sequence).

V usage is TRBV15 and J usage is TRBJ2-2; 8 bases line up with TRBD1. The CDR3 has 14 amino acids. Per germline, CDR1 LNHNV and CDR2 YYDKDF (reference sequence). V gave up 5 bases and J gave up 5 bases; unmatched junction bases: 4. CDR3 region: CATSAGGRTGELFF. The CDR3 nucleotides read TGTGCCACCAGCGCAGGGGGCCGGACCGGGGAGCTGTTTTTT. The whole variable domain, remainder taken from reference TRBV15 and TRBJ2-2, is DAMVIQNPRYQVTQFGKPVTLSCSQTLNHNVMYWYQQKSSQAPKLLFHYYDKDFNNEADTPDNFQSRRPNTSFCFLDIRSPGLGDTAMYLCATSAGGRTGELFFGEGSRLTVL.

The chain is built from TRBV27 and TRBJ2-1; D call uncertain. CDR1 and CDR2 from the germline V gene are MNHEY and SMNVEV (reference sequence). The CDR3 contains 15 residues. V was cut by 3 bases and J by 6 bases, with 15 bases left in between. The CDR3 bases are TGTGCCAGCAGTTTCTACGGACGGCAATCCAATGAGCAGTTCTTC. It translates to CASSFYGRQSNEQFF.

The rearrangement uses TRBV5-6 and TRBJ1-4; TRBD1 might be the D (6 bases). The V gene's germline CDR1 is SGHDT and CDR2 YYEEEE. This CDR3 comprises 15 residues. Between the trimmed V and J ends, which lost 2 bases and 6 bases, there was a span of 14 bases. CDR3 DNA: TGTGCCAGCAGCTTAAGTCGGGACATCTATGAAAAACTGTTTTTT. Amino acid sequence: CASSLSRDIYEKLFF.

The chain uses TRBV5-6 and TRBJ2-7; D is possibly TRBD1 or TRBD2 (5 bases each). The CDR3 length is 15 residues. The germline V and J ends were trimmed by 4 bases and 0 bases, with 14 bases remaining between them. Looked up from germline, CDR1 is SGHDT and CDR2 is YYEEEE. The CDR3 sequence is CASSPGTESSYEQYF. Here the CDR3 DNA reads TGTGCCAGCAGCCCCGGGACGGAGAGCTCCTACGAGCAGTACTTC. The entire variable domain, with the rest obtained from reference TRBV5-6 and TRBJ2-7, is as follows: DAGVTQSPTHLIKTRGQQVTLRCSPKSGHDTVSWYQQALGQGPQFIFQYYEEEERQRGNFPDRFSGHQFPNYSSELNVNALLLGDSALYLCASSPGTESSYEQYFGPGTRLTVT.

The chain links TRBV5-6 to TRBJ2-2; no definite D call. Germline CDR1 reads SGHDT; CDR2 reads YYEEEE. The CDR3 extends over 15 amino acids. The V end lost 5 bases, the J end lost 4 bases, and 15 bases lay between the germline ends. CDR3 protein: CASRLFGLATGELFF. The CDR3 DNA reads as TGTGCCAGCAGACTGTTCGGGCTGGCCACCGGGGAGCTGTTTTTT.

The chain recombines TRBV5-1 with TRBJ1-2; D is unclear. CDR3 length: 12 amino acids. Trimming shortened V by 4 bases and J by 7 bases, and 11 bases separated the two germline ends. From germline, CDR1 is SGHRS and CDR2 YFSETQ. The CDR3 spells CASSIGRVGYTF. The CDR3 bases are TGCGCCAGCAGCATAGGGAGGGTTGGCTACACCTTC.

V gene TRBV19 combines with J gene TRBJ2-1, with TRBD2 matching 9 bases. This CDR3 region has 16 residues. CDR1 is LNHDA, CDR2 SQIVND, per germline (reference sequence). V lost 5 bases to trimming and J lost 5 bases; unmatched junction nucleotides: 10. CDR3 in DNA: TGTGCCAGTAGTCGCGGCGGGAGGGCCTATCACAATGAGCAGTTCTTC. Residues: CASSRGGRAYHNEQFF.

The CDR3 DNA follows: TGTGCCAGCAGTGATGGGGAGTACAATGAGCAGTTCTTC. This translates into CASSDGEYNEQFF. The V call is TRBV2, the J call TRBJ2-1; D possibly corresponds to TRBD2 (5 bases). The V gene's germline CDR1 is SNHLY and CDR2 FYNNEI. CDR3 length equals 13 residues. V was cut by 3 bases and J by 4 bases, with 7 bases left in between.